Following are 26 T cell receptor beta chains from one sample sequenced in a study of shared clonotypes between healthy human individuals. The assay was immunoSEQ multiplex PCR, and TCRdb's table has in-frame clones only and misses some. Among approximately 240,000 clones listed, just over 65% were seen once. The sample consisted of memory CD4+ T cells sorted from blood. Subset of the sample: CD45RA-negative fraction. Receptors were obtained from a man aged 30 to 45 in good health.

The CDR3 nucleotides read TGTGCCAGCAGTGACAGGGGAAGCACCGGGGAGCTGTTTTTT. As protein: CASSDRGSTGELFF. The V call is TRBV2, the J call TRBJ2-2, with D tentatively TRBD1 (6 bases). The germline gives CDR1 SNHLY, CDR2 FYNNEI. The CDR3 has 14 amino acids. V gave up 3 bases and J gave up 4 bases, with 9 bases separating them.

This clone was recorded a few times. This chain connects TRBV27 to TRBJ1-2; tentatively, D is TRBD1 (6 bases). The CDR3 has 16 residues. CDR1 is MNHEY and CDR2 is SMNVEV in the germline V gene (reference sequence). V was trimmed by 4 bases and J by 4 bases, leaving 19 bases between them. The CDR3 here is CASSSIRGATVYGYTF. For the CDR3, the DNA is TGTGCCAGCAGTTCCATCAGGGGAGCTACCGTCTATGGCTACACCTTC.

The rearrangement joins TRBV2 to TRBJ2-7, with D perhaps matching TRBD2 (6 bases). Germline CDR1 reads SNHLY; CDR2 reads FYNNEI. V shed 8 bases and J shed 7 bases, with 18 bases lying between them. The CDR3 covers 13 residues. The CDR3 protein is CASGGTDLGEQYF. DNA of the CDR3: TGTGCCAGCGGGGGGACGGACTTGGGAGAGCAGTACTTC.

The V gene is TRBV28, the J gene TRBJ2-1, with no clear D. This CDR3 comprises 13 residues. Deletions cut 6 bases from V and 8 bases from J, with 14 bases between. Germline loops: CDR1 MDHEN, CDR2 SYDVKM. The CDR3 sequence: CASRGKVSHEQFF. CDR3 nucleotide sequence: TGTGCCAGCAGGGGGAAGGTGTCCCATGAGCAGTTCTTC.

This chain's CDR3 is CASSGEGGELFF. For the CDR3, the DNA is TGTGCCAGCAGTGGGGAAGGCGGGGAGCTGTTTTTT. The rearrangement links TRBV2 to TRBJ2-2, with no clear D. The V and J ends lost 4 bases and 7 bases respectively, with 7 bases between them. Per germline, CDR1 SNHLY and CDR2 FYNNEI. The CDR3 runs 12 residues.

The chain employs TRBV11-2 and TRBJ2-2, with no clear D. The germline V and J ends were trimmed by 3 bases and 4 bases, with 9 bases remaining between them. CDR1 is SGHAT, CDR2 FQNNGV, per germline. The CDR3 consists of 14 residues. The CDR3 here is CASSLKVGTGELFF. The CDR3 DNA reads TGTGCCAGCAGCTTGAAGGTCGGCACCGGGGAGCTGTTTTTT. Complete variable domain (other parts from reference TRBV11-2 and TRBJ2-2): EAGVAQSPRYKIIEKRQSVAFWCNPISGHATLYWYQQILGQGPKLLIQFQNNGVVDDSQLPKDRFSAERLKGVDSTLKIQPAKLEDSAVYLCASSLKVGTGELFFGEGSRLTVL.

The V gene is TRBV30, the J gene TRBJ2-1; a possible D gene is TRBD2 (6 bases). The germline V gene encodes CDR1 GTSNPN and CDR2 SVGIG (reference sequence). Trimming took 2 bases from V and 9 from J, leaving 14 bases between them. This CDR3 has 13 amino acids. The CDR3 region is CAWSLIAGSEQFF. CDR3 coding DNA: TGTGCCTGGAGTCTAATAGCCGGGAGTGAGCAGTTCTTC.

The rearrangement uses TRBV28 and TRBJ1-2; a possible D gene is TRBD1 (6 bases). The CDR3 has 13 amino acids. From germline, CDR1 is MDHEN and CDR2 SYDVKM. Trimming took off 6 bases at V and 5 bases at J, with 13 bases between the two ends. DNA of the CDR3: TGTGCCAGCAGCCCGGGACACCAGTATGGCTACACCTTC. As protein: CASSPGHQYGYTF.

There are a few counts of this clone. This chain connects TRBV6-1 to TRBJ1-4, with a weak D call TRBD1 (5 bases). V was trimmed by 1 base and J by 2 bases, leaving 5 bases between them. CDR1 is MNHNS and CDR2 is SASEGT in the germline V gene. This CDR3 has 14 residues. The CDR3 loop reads CASSEGGTNEKLFF. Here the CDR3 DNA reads TGTGCCAGCAGTGAAGGGGGGACTAATGAAAAACTGTTTTTT.

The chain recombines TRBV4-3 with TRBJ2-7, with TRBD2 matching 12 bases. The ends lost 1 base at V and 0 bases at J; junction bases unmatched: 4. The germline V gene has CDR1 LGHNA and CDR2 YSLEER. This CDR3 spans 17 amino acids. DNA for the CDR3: TGCGCCAGCAGCCAAGTGCTAGCGGGAGGGAGCTCCTACGAGCAGTACTTC. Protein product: CASSQVLAGGSSYEQYF.

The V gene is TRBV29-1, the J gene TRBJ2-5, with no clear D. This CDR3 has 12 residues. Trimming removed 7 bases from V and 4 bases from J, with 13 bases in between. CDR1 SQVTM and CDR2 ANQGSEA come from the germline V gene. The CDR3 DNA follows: TGCAGCGAAGGTTACAAGTCAGAGACCCAGTACTTC. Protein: CSEGYKSETQYF.

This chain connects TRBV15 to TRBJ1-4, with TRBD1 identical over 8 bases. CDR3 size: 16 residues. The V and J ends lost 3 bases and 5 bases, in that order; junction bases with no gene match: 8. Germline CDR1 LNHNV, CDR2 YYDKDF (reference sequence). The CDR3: CATSSGQGLRNEKLFF. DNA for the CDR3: TGTGCCACCAGCAGCGGACAGGGCCTCAGAAATGAAAAACTGTTTTTT.

CDR3 coding DNA: TGTGCCAGCAGTTCCTTGTGGGGGGGCACAGATACGCAGTATTTT. It translates to CASSSLWGGTDTQYF. J is TRBJ2-3 and V is TRBV28; a possible D gene is TRBD2 (6 bases). V gave up 4 bases and J gave up 1 base, with 12 bases separating them. Germline CDR1 MDHEN, CDR2 SYDVKM. CDR3 length equals 15 residues.

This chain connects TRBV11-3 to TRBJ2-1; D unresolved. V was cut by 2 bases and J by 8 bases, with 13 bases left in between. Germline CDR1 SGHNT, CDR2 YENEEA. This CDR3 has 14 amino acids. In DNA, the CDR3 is TGTGCCAGCAGCTTAAAAAGCGCTTTGGATGAGCAGTTCTTC. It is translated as CASSLKSALDEQFF.

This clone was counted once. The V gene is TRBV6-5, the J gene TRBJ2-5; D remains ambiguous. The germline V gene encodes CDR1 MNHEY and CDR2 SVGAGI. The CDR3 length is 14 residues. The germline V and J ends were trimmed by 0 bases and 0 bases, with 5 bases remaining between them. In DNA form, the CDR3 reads TGTGCCAGCAGTTACTCGCACAACCAAGAGACCCAGTACTTC. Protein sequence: CASSYSHNQETQYF.

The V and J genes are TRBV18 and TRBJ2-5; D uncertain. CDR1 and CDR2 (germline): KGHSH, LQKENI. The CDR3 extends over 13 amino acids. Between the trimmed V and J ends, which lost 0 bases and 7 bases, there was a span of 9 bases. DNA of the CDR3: TGTGCCAGCTCACCACCTGGCGCCTCGACCCAGTACTTC. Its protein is CASSPPGASTQYF.

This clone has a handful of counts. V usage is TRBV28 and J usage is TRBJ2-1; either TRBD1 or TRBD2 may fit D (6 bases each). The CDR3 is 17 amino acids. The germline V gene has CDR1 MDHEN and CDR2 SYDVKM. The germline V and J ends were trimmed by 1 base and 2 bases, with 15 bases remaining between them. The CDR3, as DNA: TGTGCCAGCAGTTTATTGGGGGCTAGCGAGACCTACAATGAGCAGTTCTTC. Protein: CASSLLGASETYNEQFF.

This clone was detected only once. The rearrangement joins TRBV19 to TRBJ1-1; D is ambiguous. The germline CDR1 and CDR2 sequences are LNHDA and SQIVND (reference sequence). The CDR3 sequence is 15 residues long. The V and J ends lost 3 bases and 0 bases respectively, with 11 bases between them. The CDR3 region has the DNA TGTGCCAGTAGTATGTTTGACGGACTGAACACTGAAGCTTTCTTT. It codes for CASSMFDGLNTEAFF.

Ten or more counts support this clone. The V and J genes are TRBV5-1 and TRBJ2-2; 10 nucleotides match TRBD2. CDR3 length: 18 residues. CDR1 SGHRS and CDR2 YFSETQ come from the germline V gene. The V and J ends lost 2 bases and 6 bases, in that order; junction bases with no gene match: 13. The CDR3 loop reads CASSLSSGSRKGAGELFF. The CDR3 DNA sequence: TGCGCCAGCAGCTTATCTAGCGGGAGCCGAAAGGGGGCCGGGGAGCTGTTTTTT.

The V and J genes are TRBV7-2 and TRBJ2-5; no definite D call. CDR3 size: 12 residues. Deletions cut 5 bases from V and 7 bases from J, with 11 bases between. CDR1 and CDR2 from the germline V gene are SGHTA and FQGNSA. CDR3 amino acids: CASSAALGTQYF. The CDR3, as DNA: TGTGCCAGCAGCGCGGCCTTGGGGACCCAGTACTTC.

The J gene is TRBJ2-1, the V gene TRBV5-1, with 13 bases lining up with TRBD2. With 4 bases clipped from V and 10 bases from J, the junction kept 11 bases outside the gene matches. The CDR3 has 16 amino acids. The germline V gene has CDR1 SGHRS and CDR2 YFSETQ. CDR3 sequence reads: CASSRDGTSGTGEQFF. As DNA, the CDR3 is TGCGCCAGCAGCCGGGACGGGACTAGCGGGACCGGGGAGCAGTTCTTC.

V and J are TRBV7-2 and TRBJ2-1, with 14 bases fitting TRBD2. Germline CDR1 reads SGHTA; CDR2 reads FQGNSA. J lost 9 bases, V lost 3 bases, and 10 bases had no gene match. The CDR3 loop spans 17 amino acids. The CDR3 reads CASSFSGTSGGLTEQFF. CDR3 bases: TGTGCCAGCAGCTTCTCAGGGACTAGCGGGGGTCTGACTGAGCAGTTCTTC.

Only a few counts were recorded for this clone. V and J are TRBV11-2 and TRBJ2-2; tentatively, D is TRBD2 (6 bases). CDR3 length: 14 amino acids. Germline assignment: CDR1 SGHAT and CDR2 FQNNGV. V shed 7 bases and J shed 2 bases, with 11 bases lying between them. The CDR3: CASKASVNTGELFF. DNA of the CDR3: TGTGCCAGCAAGGCTAGCGTCAACACCGGGGAGCTGTTTTTT.

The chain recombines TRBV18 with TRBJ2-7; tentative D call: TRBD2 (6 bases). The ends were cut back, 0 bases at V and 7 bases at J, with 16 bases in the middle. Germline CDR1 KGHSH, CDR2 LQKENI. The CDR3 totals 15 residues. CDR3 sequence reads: CASSPPSLKGREQYF. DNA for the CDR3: TGTGCCAGCTCACCACCCTCCTTAAAGGGGAGGGAGCAGTACTTC.

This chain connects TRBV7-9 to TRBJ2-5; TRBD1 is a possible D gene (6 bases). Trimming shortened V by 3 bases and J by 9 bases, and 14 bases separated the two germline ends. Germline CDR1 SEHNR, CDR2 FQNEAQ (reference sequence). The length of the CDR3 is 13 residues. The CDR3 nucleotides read TGTGCCAGCAGCTTGACACCCCCAGGGGCCCAGTACTTC. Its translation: CASSLTPPGAQYF.

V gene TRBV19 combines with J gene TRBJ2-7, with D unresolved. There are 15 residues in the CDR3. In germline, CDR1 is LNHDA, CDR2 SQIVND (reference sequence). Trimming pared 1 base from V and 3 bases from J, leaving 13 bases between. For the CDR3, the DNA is TGTGCCAGTAGTATAGGGGCGGACCCCTTCTACGAGCAGTACTTC. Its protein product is CASSIGADPFYEQYF.